These 20 T cell receptor beta chains were all obtained from the same sample, sequenced in a study of beta chain features in type 1 diabetes. Of the isolated RNA, all was reverse transcribed, and so the sequenced material was expressed TCRB transcripts. Measured with immunoSEQ multiplex PCR; TCRdb has only the in-frame clones, and not every one. This sample has 450,000 to 600,000 clones; roughly 30% occur once, and the top ten carry around 0.065%. Sequenced input: naive CD4+ T cells from blood. The receptor set was obtained from a man aged 18 to 29 in good health.

This clone appeared a few times. The chain combines TRBV5-4 with TRBJ2-5; maybe TRBD2 (6 bases). V was pared by 4 bases and J by 1 base, with 14 bases between. Germline V lookup: CDR1 SGHNT, CDR2 YYREEE (reference sequence). The CDR3 runs to 15 residues. CDR3 residues: CASSGRDGFQETQYF. The DNA for the CDR3 is TGTGCCAGCAGCGGGCGGGACGGATTCCAAGAGACCCAGTACTTC.

The chain is built from TRBV14 and TRBJ2-7; maybe TRBD1 (6 bases). Between the trimmed V and J ends, which lost 4 bases and 0 bases, there was a span of 13 bases. The CDR3 is made up of 15 amino acids. Per the germline V gene, CDR1 is SGHDN and CDR2 is FVKESK. CDR3: CASSPQGFLSYEQYF. The CDR3 nucleotides read TGTGCCAGCAGCCCTCAGGGGTTTCTCTCCTACGAGCAGTACTTC.

This clone is a singleton in its sample. The V call is TRBV5-1, the J call TRBJ2-1; D may be TRBD2 (6 bases). Germline CDR1 and CDR2: SGHRS and YFSETQ. CDR3 length: 13 amino acids. Trimming removed 6 bases from V and 9 bases from J, with 16 bases in between. The CDR3 here is CASNLGGVGEQFF. For the CDR3, the DNA is TGCGCCAGCAACCTTGGAGGGGTTGGTGAGCAGTTCTTC. The full variable domain, rest sourced from reference TRBV5-1 and TRBJ2-1, is KAGVTQTPRYLIKTRGQQVTLSCSPISGHRSVSWYQQTPGQGLQFLFEYFSETQRNKGNFPGRFSGRQFSNSRSEMNVSTLELGDSALYLCASNLGGVGEQFFGPGTRLTVL.

A single count supports this clone. This CDR3 reads CASSLVRSGPYEQYF. The CDR3 nucleotides read TGTGCCAGCAGCTTAGTTAGGTCCGGACCCTACGAGCAGTACTTC. The V call is TRBV11-2, the J call TRBJ2-7; D remains unclear. Trimming shortened V by 1 base and J by 2 bases, and 12 bases separated the two germline ends. The CDR3 covers 15 residues. Germline V lookup: CDR1 SGHAT, CDR2 FQNNGV.

This rearrangement joins TRBV28 to TRBJ2-1; 7 bases are a match to TRBD1. Losses at the gene ends were 5 bases for V and 4 bases for J; bases not matched to a gene: 5. Germline loops: CDR1 MDHEN, CDR2 SYDVKM. The CDR3 contains 14 residues. The CDR3 is CASSETGVYNEQFF. Written as DNA, the CDR3 is TGTGCCAGCAGTGAAACAGGGGTTTACAATGAGCAGTTCTTC.

This clone has a handful of counts. This sequence joins TRBV5-1 and TRBJ2-1, with D possibly called TRBD1 or TRBD2 (5 bases each). V shed 7 bases and J shed 2 bases, with 13 bases lying between them. This CDR3 is built from 14 residues. CDR1 and CDR2 (germline): SGHRS, YFSETQ. DNA for the CDR3: TGCGCCAGCGCACCCGGGACGGCCTACAATGAGCAGTTCTTC. Protein: CASAPGTAYNEQFF.

The gene calls are TRBV30 and TRBJ2-7; a weak D match, TRBD2 (6 bases). This CDR3 comprises 14 residues. V gave up 0 bases and J gave up 3 bases, with 12 bases separating them. Germline-derived CDR1 and CDR2 are GTSNPN and SVGIG (reference sequence). The CDR3 is CAWSVGGAHYEQYF. The CDR3 nucleotides read TGTGCCTGGAGTGTGGGCGGGGCCCACTACGAGCAGTACTTC.

V is TRBV5-6 and J is TRBJ2-2; 7 nucleotides match TRBD2. V lost 4 bases, J lost 3 bases, and 9 bases stayed unmatched. This CDR3 has 16 amino acids. From germline, CDR1 is SGHDT and CDR2 YYEEEE. CDR3 protein: CASSTLRDYYTGELFF. CDR3 coding DNA: TGTGCCAGCAGCACCCTCCGGGACTACTACACCGGGGAGCTGTTTTTT.

The V and J genes are TRBV7-9 and TRBJ2-3; D unresolved. Looked up from germline, CDR1 is SEHNR and CDR2 is FQNEAQ (reference sequence). Trimming stripped 0 bases from V and 0 bases from J, with 7 bases between. This CDR3 is 15 amino acids long. The CDR3 region has the DNA TGTGCCAGCAGCTTAGCGGTATTTAGCACAGATACGCAGTATTTT. This codes for CASSLAVFSTDTQYF. The whole variable domain, filled in from reference TRBV7-9 and TRBJ2-3, reads DTGVSQNPRHKITKRGQNVTFRCDPISEHNRLYWYRQTLGQGPEFLTYFQNEAQLEKSRLLSDRFSAERPKGSFSTLEIQRTEQGDSAMYLCASSLAVFSTDTQYFGPGTRLTVL.

This CDR3 is CATSRDQRESEFF. CDR3 coding DNA: TGTGCCACCAGCAGAGATCAGCGGGAGTCGGAGTTCTTC. V usage is TRBV15 and J usage is TRBJ2-1, with 8 bases identical to TRBD2. The CDR3 runs to 13 residues. V gave up 0 bases and J gave up 14 bases; unmatched junction bases: 6. Germline CDR1 LNHNV, CDR2 YYDKDF (reference sequence).

This clone was seen only once. The rearrangement joins TRBV7-9 to TRBJ2-7; 9 bases fit TRBD1. Per germline, CDR1 SEHNR and CDR2 FQNEAQ (reference sequence). With V trimmed by 5 bases and J by 1 base, 6 bases remained unmatched. The CDR3 extends over 15 amino acids. Here the CDR3 reads CASSLGQGLSYEQYF. The CDR3 bases are TGTGCCAGCAGCCTCGGACAGGGGTTGTCCTACGAGCAGTACTTC.

The chain links TRBV25-1 to TRBJ2-1; weak D call: TRBD2 (6 bases). The ends were cut back, 2 bases at V and 0 bases at J, with 8 bases in the middle. The CDR3 extends over 15 amino acids. CDR1 and CDR2 from the germline V gene are MGHDK and SYGVNS. The CDR3 nucleotides are TGTGCCAGCAGTGAAACCGGGAGCTCCTACAATGAGCAGTTCTTC. Translated: CASSETGSSYNEQFF.

The genes are TRBV5-1 and TRBJ2-5; D gene uncertain. CDR1 is SGHRS, CDR2 YFSETQ, per germline. V lost 0 bases to trimming and J lost 0 bases, with 12 bases between them. CDR3 length equals 16 residues. CDR3 in DNA: TGCGCCAGCAGCTTGGGCTGGTCCGAGTACCAAGAGACCCAGTACTTC. It codes for CASSLGWSEYQETQYF.

V gene TRBV5-4 combines with J gene TRBJ2-3; TRBD2 matches at 8 bases. Unmatched junction bases numbered 9, after V lost 4 bases and J lost 2 bases. The CDR3 covers 16 residues. Germline CDR1 reads SGHNT; CDR2 reads YYREEE (reference sequence). The CDR3 loop is CASSPSGPWNTDTQYF. DNA of the CDR3: TGTGCCAGCAGCCCTAGCGGGCCCTGGAACACAGATACGCAGTATTTT. Filled out from reference TRBV5-4 and TRBJ2-3, the complete variable domain reads ETGVTQSPTHLIKTRGQQVTLRCSSQSGHNTVSWYQQALGQGPQFIFQYYREEENGRGNFPPRFSGLQFPNYSSELNVNALELDDSALYLCASSPSGPWNTDTQYFGPGTRLTVL.

The rearrangement joins TRBV28 to TRBJ2-7; 10 bases are a match to TRBD1. Germline lookup yields CDR1 MDHEN and CDR2 SYDVKM. J lost 2 bases, V lost 5 bases, and 9 bases had no gene match. The CDR3 totals 16 residues. Here the CDR3 reads CASSPTTGGWTYEQYF. The CDR3 DNA reads TGTGCCAGCAGTCCCACGACAGGGGGCTGGACCTACGAGCAGTACTTC. The complete variable domain, with remaining parts taken from reference TRBV28 and TRBJ2-7, reads DVKVTQSSRYLVKRTGEKVFLECVQDMDHENMFWYRQDPGLGLRLIYFSYDVKMKEKGDIPEGYSVSREKKERFSLILESASTNQTSMYLCASSPTTGGWTYEQYFGPGTRLTVT.

Note on this clone: One end of the junction varies from germline; a read error may be responsible. The CDR3 region is CSVEGARGFF. In nucleotides, the CDR3 is TGCAGCGTTGAAGGGGCCCGAGGGTTCTTC. V gene TRBV29-1 combines with J gene TRBJ1-2; D remains unclear. CDR1 is SQVTM, CDR2 ANQGSEA, per germline. The CDR3 has 10 amino acids.

This chain connects TRBV30 to TRBJ1-1; no clear D gene. Germline CDR1 GTSNPN, CDR2 SVGIG (reference sequence). V lost 2 bases and J lost 6, with 7 bases in between. The length of the CDR3 is 11 residues. The CDR3 reads CAWSHGAEAFF. CDR3 nucleotides: TGTGCCTGGAGTCACGGGGCTGAAGCTTTCTTT.

The sample holds a few counts of this clone. The chain combines TRBV13 with TRBJ2-6, with 8 bases fitting TRBD2. J lost 2 bases, V lost 5 bases, and 5 bases had no gene match. The germline V gene has CDR1 PRHDT and CDR2 FYEKMQ (reference sequence). This CDR3 region has 16 residues. The CDR3 nucleotides read TGTGCCAGCAGCCTCAGAGCGGGAGCTGGGGCCAACGTCCTGACTTTC. Its protein is CASSLRAGAGANVLTF.

The chain carries TRBV7-9 and TRBJ2-4; 8 bases fit TRBD1. With V trimmed by 5 bases and J by 3 bases, 3 bases remained unmatched. This CDR3 is 14 amino acids long. CDR1 and CDR2 from the germline V gene are SEHNR and FQNEAQ (reference sequence). CDR3 sequence (DNA): TGTGCCAGCAGCCGGACAGGGTACAAAAACATTCAGTACTTC. Encoded protein: CASSRTGYKNIQYF. Combining the CDR3 with reference TRBV7-9 and TRBJ2-4 gives the whole variable domain DTGVSQNPRHKITKRGQNVTFRCDPISEHNRLYWYRQTLGQGPEFLTYFQNEAQLEKSRLLSDRFSAERPKGSFSTLEIQRTEQGDSAMYLCASSRTGYKNIQYFGAGTRLSVL.

This chain joins TRBV30 and TRBJ2-5, with D perhaps matching TRBD1 or TRBD2 (6 bases each). Germline CDR1 is GTSNPN and CDR2 is SVGIG (reference sequence). The germline V and J ends were trimmed by 1 base and 2 bases, with 14 bases remaining between them. The CDR3 runs to 15 residues. The CDR3 DNA reads as TGTGCCTGGAGTGCCCGGGGGCGCGGGCAAGAGACCCAGTACTTC. As protein: CAWSARGRGQETQYF.